What follows are 17 T cell receptor beta chains derived from one specimen sequenced in a study of control samples from healthy donors and cancer patients. Sequenced by immunoSEQ multiplex PCR; TCRdb stores in-frame clones only, minus some. The sample consists of some 74,000 clones, more than 80% of them appearing once. The sequenced sample consisted of blood. The receptors shown here come from a man aged 55 to 70 in good health.

This chain joins TRBV18 and TRBJ2-7; 9 bases match TRBD1. Germline CDR1 and CDR2: KGHSH and LQKENI. The CDR3 runs to 15 residues. The V segment lost 4 bases and the J segment 2 bases; nucleotides outside the gene matches: 6. CDR3 loop: CASSRTGTGPYEQYF. CDR3 nucleotide sequence: TGTGCCAGCTCACGAACCGGGACAGGGCCCTACGAGCAGTACTTC.

The sample holds a few counts of this clone. Here the CDR3 DNA reads TGTGCCAGCAGCTTGGACCTGATGAACACTGAAGCTTTCTTT. Its protein product is CASSLDLMNTEAFF. The chain recombines TRBV5-4 with TRBJ1-1, with D unclear. The CDR3 has 14 residues. V lost 0 bases to trimming and J lost 0 bases, with 6 bases between them. Germline CDR1 reads SGHNT; CDR2 reads YYREEE (reference sequence).

The chain joins TRBV5-8 to TRBJ2-7, with D perhaps TRBD1 (6 bases). V was shortened by 0 bases and J by 1 base, with 17 bases between the two germline ends. The CDR3 consists of 17 residues. Germline V lookup: CDR1 SGHTS, CDR2 YDEGEE. In nucleotides, the CDR3 is TGTGCCAGCAGCTTGGCGTCGACAGGAGCCTCATCCTACGAGCAGTACTTC. This gives the protein CASSLASTGASSYEQYF.

This chain joins TRBV11-2 and TRBJ2-4, with a possible D match to TRBD2 (7 bases). V lost 4 bases to trimming and J lost 2 bases, with 21 bases between them. Germline CDR1 is SGHAT and CDR2 is FQNNGV. The CDR3 contains 18 residues. Here the CDR3 reads CASSSSYLGGRTKNIQYF. DNA of the CDR3: TGTGCCAGCAGCTCTTCCTACTTGGGGGGGCGTACCAAAAACATTCAGTACTTC.

This chain connects TRBV2 to TRBJ1-4; D is ambiguous. V lost 6 bases and J 1 base, leaving 12 bases between the germline ends. The CDR3 extends over 15 amino acids. Germline CDR1 and CDR2: SNHLY and FYNNEI. CDR3 amino acids: CASSLAGITNEKLFF. The CDR3 DNA sequence: TGTGCCAGCAGCCTAGCCGGTATAACTAATGAAAAACTGTTTTTT.

This rearrangement joins TRBV15 to TRBJ2-1, with 7 nucleotides matching TRBD1. After removal of 0 bases from V and 5 bases from J, the junction contained 13 bases not matched to a gene. The CDR3 is 18 residues long. Germline lookup yields CDR1 LNHNV and CDR2 YYDKDF (reference sequence). CDR3 protein: CATSREKGQLGVDNEQFF. CDR3 bases: TGTGCCACCAGCAGAGAAAAGGGACAGCTGGGGGTTGACAATGAGCAGTTCTTC.

The chain couples TRBV5-1 to TRBJ2-2; the D gene is possibly TRBD1 (6 bases). The V gene's germline CDR1 is SGHRS and CDR2 YFSETQ. The CDR3 is made up of 14 amino acids. The germline V and J ends were trimmed by 3 bases and 1 base, with 7 bases remaining between them. CDR3 sequence reads: CASSSGQNTGELFF. The CDR3 coding sequence is TGCGCCAGCAGCTCGGGACAGAACACCGGGGAGCTGTTTTTT.

V is TRBV7-2 and J is TRBJ2-5; D unclear. V was shortened by 2 bases and J by 5 bases, with 6 bases between the two germline ends. The germline V gene encodes CDR1 SGHTA and CDR2 FQGNSA. The length of the CDR3 is 12 residues. The CDR3 reads CASSLTRETQYF. The CDR3 bases are TGTGCCAGCAGCTTAACGAGGGAGACCCAGTACTTC.

V gene TRBV5-6 combines with J gene TRBJ1-6; D uncertain. V was trimmed by 3 bases and J by 7 bases, leaving 14 bases between them. CDR1 and CDR2 (germline): SGHDT, YYEEEE. CDR3 size: 15 residues. The CDR3 spells CASSWEGRGNSPLHF. In DNA form, the CDR3 reads TGTGCCAGCAGCTGGGAAGGACGGGGAAATTCACCCCTCCACTTT.

The V gene is TRBV11-2, the J gene TRBJ1-4; D perhaps matches TRBD1 (6 bases). This CDR3 comprises 17 residues. Germline CDR1 SGHAT, CDR2 FQNNGV. Trimming pared 1 base from V and 8 bases from J, leaving 20 bases between. This CDR3 is CASSLGLGTRKTEKLFF. In DNA, the CDR3 is TGTGCCAGCAGCTTAGGGTTAGGGACACGGAAGACAGAAAAACTGTTTTTT.

This rearrangement joins TRBV27 to TRBJ1-1, with D unclear. The ends were cut back, 3 bases at V and 4 bases at J, with 12 bases in the middle. The length of the CDR3 is 14 residues. Per germline, CDR1 MNHEY and CDR2 SMNVEV (reference sequence). CDR3: CASSFRESGTEAFF. The CDR3 DNA is TGTGCCAGCAGTTTTAGGGAATCCGGCACTGAAGCTTTCTTT.

Comment on this clone: The junction departs from the called germline gene at one end, perhaps through a read error. DNA for the CDR3: TGTGCCAGCTCAACACCCGGGACTAGCGTCCATGAGCAGTTCTTC. Protein product: CASSTPGTSVHEQFF. The rearrangement uses TRBV18 and TRBJ2-1; 10 bases agree with TRBD2. The CDR3 is 15 residues long. The germline gives CDR1 KGHSH, CDR2 LQKENI.

The V call is TRBV5-1, the J call TRBJ2-1; no reliable D call. CDR1 and CDR2 from the germline V gene are SGHRS and YFSETQ. The CDR3 contains 16 residues. V was clipped by 3 bases and J by 0 bases, with 13 bases between them. Here the CDR3 reads CASSSLRQSSYNEQFF. The CDR3 nucleotides are TGCGCCAGCAGCTCCCTCCGGCAGAGCTCCTACAATGAGCAGTTCTTC.

This chain connects TRBV6-5 to TRBJ2-1; 7 nucleotides agree with TRBD1. The J segment lost 2 bases and the V segment lost 4 bases, leaving 2 bases of the junction unmatched. The CDR3 contains 14 residues. Germline assignment: CDR1 MNHEY and CDR2 SVGAGI. CDR3 region: CASSSDRAYNEQFF. The CDR3 DNA is TGTGCCAGCAGTTCTGACAGGGCCTACAATGAGCAGTTCTTC.

The chain is built from TRBV7-8 and TRBJ2-1; 8 positions match TRBD2. Germline V gives CDR1 SGHVS, CDR2 FQNEAQ. V was pared by 6 bases and J by 0 bases, with 10 bases of the junction left unmatched. The CDR3 runs 17 residues. The CDR3 loop is CASSKVASGHSYNEQFF. The CDR3 DNA follows: TGTGCCAGCAGTAAGGTGGCTAGCGGGCACTCCTACAATGAGCAGTTCTTC.

The chain's CDR3 is CASQGFNGELFF. CDR3 nucleotides: TGTGCCTCCCAAGGGTTTAACGGGGAGCTGTTTTTT. This chain connects TRBV2 to TRBJ2-2, with D unresolved. The CDR3 length is 12 residues. CDR1 is SNHLY and CDR2 is FYNNEI in the germline V gene. V was clipped by 11 bases and J by 7 bases, with 14 bases between them.

The chain carries TRBV24-1 and TRBJ2-1; D possibly corresponds to TRBD2 (5 bases). CDR3 length: 12 residues. Per the germline V gene, CDR1 is KGHDR and CDR2 is SFDVKD. V lost 8 bases and J lost 5, with 9 bases in between. The CDR3 spells CATISANNEQFF. As DNA, the CDR3 is TGTGCCACCATTAGCGCGAACAATGAGCAGTTCTTC.